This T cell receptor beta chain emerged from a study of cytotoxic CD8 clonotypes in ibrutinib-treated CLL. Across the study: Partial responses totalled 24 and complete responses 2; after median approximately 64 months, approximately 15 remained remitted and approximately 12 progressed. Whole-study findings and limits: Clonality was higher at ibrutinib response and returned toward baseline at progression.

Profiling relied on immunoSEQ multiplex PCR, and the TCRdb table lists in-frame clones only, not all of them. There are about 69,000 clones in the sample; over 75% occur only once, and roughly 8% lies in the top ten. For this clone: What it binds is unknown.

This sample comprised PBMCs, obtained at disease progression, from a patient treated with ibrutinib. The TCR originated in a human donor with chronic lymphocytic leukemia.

The DNA of the CDR3 is TGTGCCTGGAGTATGTTGAGGTCCTTCTCTGGAAACACCATATATTTT. Translated, it gives CAWSMLRSFSGNTIYF. The rearrangement joins TRBV30 to TRBJ1-3, with D unresolved. The CDR3 totals 16 residues. Between the trimmed V and J ends, which lost 2 bases and 0 bases, there was a span of 14 bases. Germline-derived CDR1 and CDR2 are GTSNPN and SVGIG (reference sequence).